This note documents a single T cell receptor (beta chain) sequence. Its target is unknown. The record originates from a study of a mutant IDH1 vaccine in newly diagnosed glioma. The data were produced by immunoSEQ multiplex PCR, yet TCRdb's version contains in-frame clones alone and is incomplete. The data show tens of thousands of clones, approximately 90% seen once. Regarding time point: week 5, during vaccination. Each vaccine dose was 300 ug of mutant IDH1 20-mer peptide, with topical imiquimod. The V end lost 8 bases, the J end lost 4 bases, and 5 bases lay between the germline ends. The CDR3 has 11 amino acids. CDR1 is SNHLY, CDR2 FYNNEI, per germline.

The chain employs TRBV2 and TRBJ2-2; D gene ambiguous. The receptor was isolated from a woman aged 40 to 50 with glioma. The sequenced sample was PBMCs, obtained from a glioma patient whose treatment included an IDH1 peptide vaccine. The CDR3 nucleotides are TGTGCCAGCCTCGGCACCGGGGAGCTGTTTTTT. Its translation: CASLGTGELFF.